The sample holds a few counts of the clone carrying this TCR beta chain. Its cognate antigen is unknown. A read error is possible here, since a much larger clone lies one base away. This sample was taken from a study of post-analysis software for immune sequencing data. Study summary: Relapsing-remitting, secondary progressive and progressive-relapsing forms made up the multiple sclerosis disease courses.

This CDR3 is built from 15 residues. Germline V lookup: CDR1 DFQATT, CDR2 SNEGSKA (reference sequence). Unique molecular identifiers were built into the TCR beta cDNA libraries. Out of roughly 0.85 to 11 million T cells, about 510,000 cDNA molecules were generated. Each CDR3 protein gets one entry after TCRdb re-called the PCR reads with MiXCR. The sample contains 750,000 to 900,000 distinct CDR3 sequences, 35% to 55% of which appear only once. The study, taken as a whole, reports: Compared with controls, patients had more of 4 to 6 TRBV segments, including TRBV5-6, TRBV5-1 and TRBV20-1. Those samples that were prepared in the same batch co-clustered strongly by F measure. Diversity measured as normalized Chao1 was significantly lower in multiple sclerosis patients than in controls.

V is TRBV20-1 and J is TRBJ2-4; 8 bases line up with TRBD2. Sequencing used blood. The sequence derives from a girl between 10 and 17 years old with multiple sclerosis. The CDR3 spells CSASDSGVAKNIRYF. CDR3 coding DNA: TGCAGTGCTAGTGATAGCGGGGTAGCCAAAAACATTCGGTACTTC.